Listed here is a single T cell receptor beta chain. The antigen remains unidentified. Assay: immunoSEQ multiplex PCR; the TCRdb copy retains only in-frame clones and omits some. This sample has thousands of clones, with about 68% found just once. Trimming left V 1 base short and J 3 bases short, with 12 bases between. The CDR3 spans 15 residues. CDR1 is MGHRA, CDR2 YSYEKL, per germline. These data come from a study of immune cell composition in non-small cell lung cancer. As for the study in general: Tumours were mainly lung adenocarcinoma or squamous cell carcinoma. Study-wide results and caveats: In adenocarcinoma, maximal tumour-associated clone frequency tracked TIL tumour reactivity.

Normal lung sampling was at least 3 cm from the tumour, as distant as possible. This chain joins TRBV4-1 and TRBJ1-2; D remains ambiguous. Sequences were obtained from non-adjacent lung tissue. The receptor comes from a human donor with non-small cell lung cancer. The CDR3 nucleotides read TGCGCCAGCAGCCAAGCGAGGGATCCGGACTATGGCTACACCTTC. Protein sequence: CASSQARDPDYGYTF.